Each of the 11 T cell receptor beta chains below was sequenced from the same sample in a study of regulatory T cells in long-lasting Graves disease. Time point reported: newly diagnosed GD, antithyroid drugs for less than 3 months. The TCR library used RNA extracted from PBMCs. The TCR beta library used iRepertoire HTBI primers with Arm-PCR amplification of CDR3. Each CDR3 protein is one row after TCRdb ran MiXCR on the multiplex PCR reads. The sample lists around 250,000 distinct CDR3 sequences, roughly a fifth seen once, with roughly 14% in the top ten. The material was peripheral blood mononuclear cells (PBMCs), obtained at new diagnosis, from a patient treated with antithyroid drugs. These receptors originate from a female donor with Graves disease.

This clonotype was observed many times. The CDR3 is CASSLPRLSGNTIYF. DNA of the CDR3: TGTGCCAGCAGTTTACCCCGGCTCTCTGGAAACACCATATATTTT. V usage is TRBV28 and J usage is TRBJ1-3; D not certain. There are 15 residues in the CDR3. V was cut by 2 bases and J by 0 bases, with 8 bases left in between. Germline V lookup: CDR1 MDHEN, CDR2 SYDVKM. The variable domain in full, with the rest retrieved from reference TRBV28 and TRBJ1-3, is DVKVTQSSRYLVKRTGEKVFLECVQDMDHENMFWYRQDPGLGLRLIYFSYDVKMKEKGDIPEGYSVSREKKERFSLILESASTNQTSMYLCASSLPRLSGNTIYFGEGSWLTVV.

J is TRBJ2-7 and V is TRBV5-4; D not resolved. Germline V CDR1 and CDR2: SGHNT, YYREEE (reference sequence). The length of the CDR3 is 14 residues. V was trimmed by 4 bases and J by 1 base, leaving 12 bases between them. CDR3 DNA: TGTGCCAGCAGCCCCCGGTTATATTCCTACGAGCAGTACTTC. Residues: CASSPRLYSYEQYF. The whole variable domain, remainder taken from reference TRBV5-4 and TRBJ2-7, is ETGVTQSPTHLIKTRGQQVTLRCSSQSGHNTVSWYQQALGQGPQFIFQYYREEENGRGNFPPRFSGLQFPNYSSELNVNALELDDSALYLCASSPRLYSYEQYFGPGTRLTVT.

For this clonotype: With only one base between it and a far larger clone, this is likely a read error. This chain uses TRBV6-2 or TRBV6-3 with TRBJ2-4; TRBD1 matches 10 bases. Germline V gives CDR1 MNHEY, CDR2 SVGEGT. This CDR3 has 16 amino acids. Trimming removed 7 bases from V and 13 bases from J; junction bases left unmatched: 19. The DNA of the CDR3 is TGTGCCAGCACCCACTACGGACTGACAGGGGGCAATGAGCAGTACTTC. Its protein is CASTHYGLTGGNEQYF.

The sample holds many counts of this clonotype. V gene TRBV2 combines with J gene TRBJ1-4, with a weak D call TRBD1 (6 bases). This CDR3 is built from 13 residues. The germline V gene encodes CDR1 SNHLY and CDR2 FYNNEI. The V gene lost 7 bases and the J gene lost 8 bases, with 14 bases spanning the gap. The CDR3 here is CASTEDRGEKLFF. The CDR3 DNA reads TGTGCCAGCACAGAGGACAGAGGGGAAAAACTGTTTTTT. Filled out from reference TRBV2 and TRBJ1-4, the complete variable domain reads EPEVTQTPSHQVTQMGQEVILRCVPISNHLYFYWYRQILGQKVEFLVSFYNNEISEKSEIFDDQFSVERPDGSNFTLKIRSTKLEDSAMYFCASTEDRGEKLFFGSGTQLSVL.

Ten or more counts support this clonotype. The rearrangement links TRBV12-5 to TRBJ2-2; D is undetermined. V was trimmed by 4 bases and J by 4 bases, leaving 7 bases between them. The length of the CDR3 is 13 residues. Germline V gene lookup returns CDR1 LGHNT and CDR2 FRNRAP. This CDR3 is CASGWAGTGELFF. Here the CDR3 DNA reads TGTGCTAGTGGTTGGGCAGGCACCGGGGAGCTGTTTTTT.

This clonotype was detected ten times or more. The rearrangement joins TRBV11-1 to TRBJ1-2; the match to TRBD1 covers 12 bases. The V segment lost 5 bases and the J segment 2 bases; nucleotides outside the gene matches: 6. The CDR3 is 16 residues long. Germline CDR1 and CDR2: SGHAT and FQDESV (reference sequence). DNA of the CDR3: TGTGCCAGCAGCCAGCAGGGGACAGGGGGCAACTATGGCTACACCTTC. This encodes CASSQQGTGGNYGYTF.

There are many counts of this clonotype. The J gene is TRBJ2-5, the V gene TRBV3-1; 8 nucleotides agree with TRBD1. V lost 0 bases to trimming and J lost 1 base; unmatched junction nucleotides: 4. Germline CDR1 reads LGHDT; CDR2 reads YNNKEL (reference sequence). The CDR3 totals 16 residues. CDR3 DNA: TGTGCCAGCAGCCAAGATCTAACAGGGGGCCAAGAGACCCAGTACTTC. Encoded protein: CASSQDLTGGQETQYF.

This clonotype has a count of ten or more. The V call is TRBV6-1, the J call TRBJ1-2, with TRBD1 as a possible D gene (5 bases). Trimming took off 6 bases at V and 6 bases at J, with 14 bases between the two ends. CDR1 and CDR2 from the germline V gene are MNHNS and SASEGT. The CDR3 consists of 13 residues. CDR3 amino acids: CASSRDGSDGYTF. For the CDR3, the DNA is TGTGCCAGCAGCCGGGACGGGAGCGATGGCTACACCTTC.

This clonotype was found a few times. Possible read error: a much larger clone is one base away. The chain has TRBV5-8 and TRBJ1-2, with D maybe TRBD1 (5 bases). Per germline, CDR1 SGHTS and CDR2 YDEGEE. The CDR3 loop spans 15 amino acids. Trimming removed 2 bases from V and 0 bases from J, with 11 bases in between. This chain's CDR3 is CASSFRGRPNYGYTF. CDR3 nucleotides: TGTGCCAGCAGCTTCCGGGGCCGTCCTAACTATGGCTACACCTTC.

This clonotype was detected ten times or more. This chain uses TRBV19 with TRBJ1-2, with a weak D call TRBD1 (6 bases). The CDR3 spans 15 residues. Looked up from germline, CDR1 is LNHDA and CDR2 is SQIVND (reference sequence). The V end was cut by 7 bases, the J end by 6 bases, with 21 bases between. CDR3 nucleotide sequence: TGTGCCAGTACCCGACGGGGGGCTGGCTTTAATGGCTACACCTTC. This encodes CASTRRGAGFNGYTF.

Of note for this clonotype: Being one base from a much bigger clone, this may be a read error. Here the CDR3 omits its conserved ending phenylalanine or tryptophan, so a read error is the likely source. The chain employs TRBV6-1 and TRBJ1-1; TRBD1 might be the D (5 bases). Germline loops: CDR1 MNHNS, CDR2 SASEGT. Trimming took 10 bases from V and 0 from J, leaving 12 bases between them. The CDR3 covers 13 residues. The CDR3 is CATVGALNTEAFL. The CDR3 DNA is TGTGCCACCGTCGGGGCTTTGAACACTGAAGCTTTCCTT.